The present T cell receptor beta chain was sequenced within a study of Ad26.COV2.S vaccination and SARS-CoV-2 variants. General study points: Those who received vaccine or placebo ended up with similar non-spike TCR breadth.

Of note for this clone: The target antigen is unknown.

The table came from immunoSEQ multiplex PCR; TCRdb's copy has only in-frame clones and leaves some out. The repertoire holds 500,000 or so clones, with approximately 88% as singletons. The treatment was: 15 to 20 received Ad26.COV2.S at low or high dose, single or two shots; about 5 received placebo; per-sample allocation not given. Day 63 after the first vaccine or placebo injection was the time point for sampling. Germline V lookup: CDR1 MNHEY, CDR2 SMNVEV (reference sequence). The V end lost 6 bases, the J end lost 7 bases, and 12 bases lay between the germline ends. The CDR3 has 12 residues. This TCR came from a person between 18 and 65 years old who received the Ad26.COV2.S COVID-19 vaccine or a placebo. The sequences come from peripheral blood, collected in a trial of Ad26.COV2.S vaccine versus placebo. The V call is TRBV27, the J call TRBJ1-2; D possibly corresponds to TRBD1 (6 bases). CDR3 region: CASRAGALGYTF. Here the CDR3 DNA reads TGTGCCAGCAGGGCAGGGGCTCTTGGCTACACCTTC.